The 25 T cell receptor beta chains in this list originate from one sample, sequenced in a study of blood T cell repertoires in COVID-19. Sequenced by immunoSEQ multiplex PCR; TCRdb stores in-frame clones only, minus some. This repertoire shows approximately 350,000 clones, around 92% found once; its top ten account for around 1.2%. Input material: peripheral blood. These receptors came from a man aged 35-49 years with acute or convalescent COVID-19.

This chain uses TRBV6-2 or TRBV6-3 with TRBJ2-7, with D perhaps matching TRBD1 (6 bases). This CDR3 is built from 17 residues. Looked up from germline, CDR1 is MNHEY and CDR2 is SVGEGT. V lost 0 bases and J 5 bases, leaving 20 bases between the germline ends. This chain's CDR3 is CASSYSRVRGFSHEQYF. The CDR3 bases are TGTGCCAGCAGTTACTCGAGGGTCAGGGGCTTTTCCCACGAGCAGTACTTC.

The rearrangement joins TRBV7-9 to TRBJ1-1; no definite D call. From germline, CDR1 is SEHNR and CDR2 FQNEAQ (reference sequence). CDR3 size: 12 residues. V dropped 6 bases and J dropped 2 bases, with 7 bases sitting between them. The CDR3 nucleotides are TGTGCCAGCAGTTCCTATAACACTGAAGCTTTCTTT. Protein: CASSSYNTEAFF.

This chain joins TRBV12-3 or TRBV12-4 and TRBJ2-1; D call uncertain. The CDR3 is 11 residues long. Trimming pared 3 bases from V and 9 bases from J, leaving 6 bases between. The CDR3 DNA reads TGTGCCAGCAGTTTCTCCGGTGAGCAGTTCTTC. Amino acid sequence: CASSFSGEQFF.

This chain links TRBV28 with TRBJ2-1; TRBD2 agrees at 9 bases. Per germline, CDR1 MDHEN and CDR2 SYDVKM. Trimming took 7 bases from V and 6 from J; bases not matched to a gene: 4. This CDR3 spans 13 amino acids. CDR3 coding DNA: TGTGCCAGCATCGCGGGAGGGGTCAATGAGCAGTTCTTC. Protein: CASIAGGVNEQFF. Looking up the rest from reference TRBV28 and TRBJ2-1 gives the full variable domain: DVKVTQSSRYLVKRTGEKVFLECVQDMDHENMFWYRQDPGLGLRLIYFSYDVKMKEKGDIPEGYSVSREKKERFSLILESASTNQTSMYLCASIAGGVNEQFFGPGTRLTVL.

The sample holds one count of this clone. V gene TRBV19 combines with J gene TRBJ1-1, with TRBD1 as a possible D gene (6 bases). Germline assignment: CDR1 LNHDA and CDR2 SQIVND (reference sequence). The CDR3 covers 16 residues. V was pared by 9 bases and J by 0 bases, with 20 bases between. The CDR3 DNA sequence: TGTGCCAGCCAGAAACTCGGACAGAACTTGAACACTGAAGCTTTCTTT. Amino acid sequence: CASQKLGQNLNTEAFF.

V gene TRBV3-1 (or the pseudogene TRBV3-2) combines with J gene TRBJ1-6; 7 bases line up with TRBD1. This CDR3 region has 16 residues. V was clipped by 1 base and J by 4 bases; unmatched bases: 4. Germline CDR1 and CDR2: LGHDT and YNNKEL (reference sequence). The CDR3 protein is CASSQATGDYNSPLHF. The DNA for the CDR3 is TGTGCCAGCAGCCAAGCCACAGGGGATTATAATTCACCCCTCCACTTT.

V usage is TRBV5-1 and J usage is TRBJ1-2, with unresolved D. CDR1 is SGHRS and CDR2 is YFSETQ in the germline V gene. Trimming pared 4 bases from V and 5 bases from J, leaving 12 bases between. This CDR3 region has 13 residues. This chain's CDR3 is CASSPADLYGYTF. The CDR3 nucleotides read TGCGCCAGCAGCCCTGCGGACTTGTATGGCTACACCTTC.

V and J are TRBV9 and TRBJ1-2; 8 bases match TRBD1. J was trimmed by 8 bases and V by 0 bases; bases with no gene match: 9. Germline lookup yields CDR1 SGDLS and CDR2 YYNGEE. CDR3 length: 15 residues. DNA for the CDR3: TGTGCCAGCAGCGTAGGGACAGGGTTATCAGGAGGCTACACCTTC. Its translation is CASSVGTGLSGGYTF.

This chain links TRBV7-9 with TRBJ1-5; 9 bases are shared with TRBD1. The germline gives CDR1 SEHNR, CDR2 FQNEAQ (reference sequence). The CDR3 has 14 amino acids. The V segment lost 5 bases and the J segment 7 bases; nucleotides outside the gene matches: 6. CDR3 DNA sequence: TGTGCCAGCAGCAGACAGGGGGAGGAGCAGCCCCAGCATTTT. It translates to CASSRQGEEQPQHF.

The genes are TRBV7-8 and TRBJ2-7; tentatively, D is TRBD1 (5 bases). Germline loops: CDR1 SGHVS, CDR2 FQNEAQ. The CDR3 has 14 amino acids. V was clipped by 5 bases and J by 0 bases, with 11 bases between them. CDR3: CASSPREGSYEQYF. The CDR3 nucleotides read TGTGCCAGCAGCCCCAGGGAAGGCTCCTACGAGCAGTACTTC.

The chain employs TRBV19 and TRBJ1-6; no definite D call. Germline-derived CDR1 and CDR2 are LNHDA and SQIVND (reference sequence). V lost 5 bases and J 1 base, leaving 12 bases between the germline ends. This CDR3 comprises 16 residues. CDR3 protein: CASSLSPRSYNSPLHF. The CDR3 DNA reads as TGTGCCAGTAGTTTGTCCCCCCGGTCCTATAATTCACCCCTCCACTTT.

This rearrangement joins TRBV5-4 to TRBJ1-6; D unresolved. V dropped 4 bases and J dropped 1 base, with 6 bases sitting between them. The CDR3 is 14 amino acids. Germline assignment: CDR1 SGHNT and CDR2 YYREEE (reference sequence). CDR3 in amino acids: CASSMTSYNSPLHF. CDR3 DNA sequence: TGTGCCAGCAGCATGACATCCTATAATTCACCCCTCCACTTT.

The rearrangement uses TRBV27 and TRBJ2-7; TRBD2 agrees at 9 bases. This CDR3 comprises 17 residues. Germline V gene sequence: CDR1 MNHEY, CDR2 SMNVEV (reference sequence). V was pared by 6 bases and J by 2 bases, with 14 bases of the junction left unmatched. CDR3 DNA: TGTGCCAGCAGGAAGGAACGAGGAGCGGGAGGAACCTACGAGCAGTACTTC. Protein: CASRKERGAGGTYEQYF.

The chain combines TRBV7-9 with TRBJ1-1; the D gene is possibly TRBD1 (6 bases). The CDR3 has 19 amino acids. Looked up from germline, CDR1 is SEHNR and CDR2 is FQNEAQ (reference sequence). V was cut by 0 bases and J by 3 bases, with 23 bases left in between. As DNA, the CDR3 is TGTGCCAGCAGCTTAGCCGGAGGGTGGGGGGGCGTCGGTGACACTGAAGCTTTCTTT. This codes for CASSLAGGWGGVGDTEAFF.

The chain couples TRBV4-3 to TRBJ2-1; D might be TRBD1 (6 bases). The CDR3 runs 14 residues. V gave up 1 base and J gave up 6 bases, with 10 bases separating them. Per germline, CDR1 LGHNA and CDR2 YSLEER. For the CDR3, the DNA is TGCGCCAGCAGCCAAGCTAGGGGGAGCAATGAGCAGTTCTTC. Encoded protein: CASSQARGSNEQFF.

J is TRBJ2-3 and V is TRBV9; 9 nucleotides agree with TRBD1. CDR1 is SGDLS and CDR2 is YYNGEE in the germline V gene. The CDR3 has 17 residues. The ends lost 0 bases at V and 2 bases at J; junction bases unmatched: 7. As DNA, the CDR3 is TGTGCCAGCAGCGTAGAAGAGACAGGGGGTTTCACAGATACGCAGTATTTT. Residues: CASSVEETGGFTDTQYF.

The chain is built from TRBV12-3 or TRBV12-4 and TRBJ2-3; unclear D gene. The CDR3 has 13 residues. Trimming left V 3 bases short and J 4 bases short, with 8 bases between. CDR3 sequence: CASSFRIPDTQYF. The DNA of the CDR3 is TGTGCCAGCAGTTTCAGGATTCCAGATACGCAGTATTTT.

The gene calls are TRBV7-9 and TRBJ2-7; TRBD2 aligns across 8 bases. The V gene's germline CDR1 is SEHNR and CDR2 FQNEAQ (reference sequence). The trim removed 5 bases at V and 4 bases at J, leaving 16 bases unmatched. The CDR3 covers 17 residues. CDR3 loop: CASSPVKAGEAWYEQYF. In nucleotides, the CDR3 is TGTGCCAGCAGCCCGGTTAAAGCGGGAGAAGCTTGGTACGAGCAGTACTTC.

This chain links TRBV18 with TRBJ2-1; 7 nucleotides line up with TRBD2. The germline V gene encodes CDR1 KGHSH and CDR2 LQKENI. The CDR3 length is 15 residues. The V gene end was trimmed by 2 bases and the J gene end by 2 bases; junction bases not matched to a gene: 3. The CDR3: CASSPARGAYNEQFF. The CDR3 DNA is TGTGCCAGCTCACCAGCACGGGGGGCCTACAATGAGCAGTTCTTC.

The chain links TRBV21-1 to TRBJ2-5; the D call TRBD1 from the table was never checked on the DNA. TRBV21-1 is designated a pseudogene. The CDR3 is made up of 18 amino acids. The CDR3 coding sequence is TGTGCCAGCAGCGCCCAAAGTGGGGGCGCAGGGTTGTTTGAGACCCAGTACTTC. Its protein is CASSAQSGGAGLFETQYF.

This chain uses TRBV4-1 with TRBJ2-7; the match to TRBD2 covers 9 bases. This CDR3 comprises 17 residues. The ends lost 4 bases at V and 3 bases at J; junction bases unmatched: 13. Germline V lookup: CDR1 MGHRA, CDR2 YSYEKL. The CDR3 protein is CASSLRTSVNRGYEQYF. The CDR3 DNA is TGCGCCAGCAGCCTTCGGACTAGCGTTAATCGGGGCTACGAGCAGTACTTC.

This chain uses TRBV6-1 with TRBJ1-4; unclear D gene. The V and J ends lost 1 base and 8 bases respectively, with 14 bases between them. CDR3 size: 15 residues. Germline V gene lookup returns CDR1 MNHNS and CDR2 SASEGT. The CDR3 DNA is TGTGCCAGCAGTGAAGAAGAGGGCGGAGGGGAAAAACTGTTTTTT. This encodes CASSEEEGGGEKLFF.

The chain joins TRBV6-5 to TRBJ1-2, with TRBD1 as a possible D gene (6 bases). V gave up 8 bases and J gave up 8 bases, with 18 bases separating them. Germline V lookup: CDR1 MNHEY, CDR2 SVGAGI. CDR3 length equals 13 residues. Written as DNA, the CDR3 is TGTGCCAGCCTCAACGGGGGGGGCGGCGGCTACACCTTC. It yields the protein CASLNGGGGGYTF.

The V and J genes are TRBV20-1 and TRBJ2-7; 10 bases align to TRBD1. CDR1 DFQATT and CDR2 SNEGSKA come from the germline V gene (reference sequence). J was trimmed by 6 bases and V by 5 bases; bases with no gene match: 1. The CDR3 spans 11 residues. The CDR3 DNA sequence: TGCAGTGCTCGGACAGGGGGCGAGCAGTACTTC. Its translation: CSARTGGEQYF.

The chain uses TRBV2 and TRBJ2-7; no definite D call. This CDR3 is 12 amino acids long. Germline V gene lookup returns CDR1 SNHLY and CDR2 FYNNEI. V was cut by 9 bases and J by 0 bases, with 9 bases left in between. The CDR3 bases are TGTGCCAGTCGTAAGAGCTCCTACGAGCAGTACTTC. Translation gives CASRKSSYEQYF.